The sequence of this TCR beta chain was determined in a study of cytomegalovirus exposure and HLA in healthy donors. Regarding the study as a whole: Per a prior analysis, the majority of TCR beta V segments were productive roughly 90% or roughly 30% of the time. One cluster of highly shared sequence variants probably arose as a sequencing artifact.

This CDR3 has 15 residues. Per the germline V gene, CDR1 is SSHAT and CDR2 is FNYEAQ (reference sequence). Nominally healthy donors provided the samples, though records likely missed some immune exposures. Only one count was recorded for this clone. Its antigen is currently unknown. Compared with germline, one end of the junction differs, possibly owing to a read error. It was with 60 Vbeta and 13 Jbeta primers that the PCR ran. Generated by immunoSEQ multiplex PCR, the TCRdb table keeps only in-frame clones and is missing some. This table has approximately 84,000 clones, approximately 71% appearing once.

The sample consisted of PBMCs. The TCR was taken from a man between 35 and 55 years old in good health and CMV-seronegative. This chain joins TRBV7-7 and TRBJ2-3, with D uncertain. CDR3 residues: CASSLRGFSTDTQYF. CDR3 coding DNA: TGTGCTAGCAGCTTGAGAGGTTTTAGCACAGATACGCAGTATTTT.